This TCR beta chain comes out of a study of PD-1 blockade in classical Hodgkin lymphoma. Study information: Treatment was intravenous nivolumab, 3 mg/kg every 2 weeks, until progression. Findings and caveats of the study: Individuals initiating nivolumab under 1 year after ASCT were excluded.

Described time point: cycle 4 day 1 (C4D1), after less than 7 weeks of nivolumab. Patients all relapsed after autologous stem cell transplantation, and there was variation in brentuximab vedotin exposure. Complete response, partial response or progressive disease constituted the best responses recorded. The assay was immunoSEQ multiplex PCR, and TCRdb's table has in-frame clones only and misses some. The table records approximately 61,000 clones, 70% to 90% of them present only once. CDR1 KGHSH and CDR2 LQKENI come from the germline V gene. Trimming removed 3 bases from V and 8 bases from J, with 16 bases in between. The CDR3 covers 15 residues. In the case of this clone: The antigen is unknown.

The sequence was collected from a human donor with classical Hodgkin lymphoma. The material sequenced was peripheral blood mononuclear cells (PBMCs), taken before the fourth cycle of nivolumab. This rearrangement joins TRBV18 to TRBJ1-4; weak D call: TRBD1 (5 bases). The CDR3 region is CASSPQGGEQEKLFF. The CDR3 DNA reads TGTGCCAGCTCACCGCAGGGAGGAGAGCAAGAAAAACTGTTTTTT.